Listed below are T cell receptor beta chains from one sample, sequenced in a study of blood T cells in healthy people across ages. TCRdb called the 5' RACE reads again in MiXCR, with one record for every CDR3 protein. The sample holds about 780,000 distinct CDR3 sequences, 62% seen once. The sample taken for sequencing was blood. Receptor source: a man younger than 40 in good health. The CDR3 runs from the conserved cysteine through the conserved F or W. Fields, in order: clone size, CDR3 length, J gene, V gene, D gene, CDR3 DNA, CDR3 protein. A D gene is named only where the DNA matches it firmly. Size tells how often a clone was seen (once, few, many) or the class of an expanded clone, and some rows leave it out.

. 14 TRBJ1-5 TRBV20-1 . TGCAGTGCTAGAGGCGGGGAGACGGTTCAGCCCCAGCATTTT CSARGGETVQPQHF
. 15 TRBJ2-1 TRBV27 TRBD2 TGTGCCAGCAGTCCAAGCGGGGCTAATTACAATGAGCAGTTCTTC CASSPSGANYNEQFF
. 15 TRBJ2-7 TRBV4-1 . TGCGCCAGCAGCCAAGAAGGGCCAGGGACCTACGAGCAGTACTTC CASSQEGPGTYEQYF
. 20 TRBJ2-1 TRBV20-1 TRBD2 TGCAGTGCTAGAGATGTGAGGGCAACTAGCGGGGGGCCCAAGCCCAATGAGCAGTTCTTC CSARDVRATSGGPKPNEQFF
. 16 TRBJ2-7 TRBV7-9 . TGTGCCGGCAGCCTAAGGGACGGATGGGGTTCTGGCGAGCAGTACTTC CAGSLRDGWGSGEQYF
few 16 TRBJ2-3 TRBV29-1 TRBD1 TGCAGCGTAGTAGGGGGACAGGAGATACCCACAGATACGCAGTATTTT CSVVGGQEIPTDTQYF
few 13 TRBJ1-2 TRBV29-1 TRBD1 TGCAGCACACCGGGACAGGGGTACTATGGCTACACCTTC CSTPGQGYYGYTF
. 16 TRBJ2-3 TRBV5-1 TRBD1 TGCGCCAGCAGCTTGGAGTCAGGGACAGGGGCAGATACGCAGTATTTT CASSLESGTGADTQYF
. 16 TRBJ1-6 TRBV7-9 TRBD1 TGTGCCAGCAGCCAGGACAGGGGAAGTGAGAATTCACCCCTCCACTTT CASSQDRGSENSPLHF
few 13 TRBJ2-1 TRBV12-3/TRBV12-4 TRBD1 TGTGCCAGCAGTCGCCCGGACAGGCCTGAGCAGTTCTTC CASSRPDRPEQFF
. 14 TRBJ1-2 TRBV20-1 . TGCAGTGCTAGGGACGAAATTAGGGGTCCTGGCTACACCTTC CSARDEIRGPGYTF